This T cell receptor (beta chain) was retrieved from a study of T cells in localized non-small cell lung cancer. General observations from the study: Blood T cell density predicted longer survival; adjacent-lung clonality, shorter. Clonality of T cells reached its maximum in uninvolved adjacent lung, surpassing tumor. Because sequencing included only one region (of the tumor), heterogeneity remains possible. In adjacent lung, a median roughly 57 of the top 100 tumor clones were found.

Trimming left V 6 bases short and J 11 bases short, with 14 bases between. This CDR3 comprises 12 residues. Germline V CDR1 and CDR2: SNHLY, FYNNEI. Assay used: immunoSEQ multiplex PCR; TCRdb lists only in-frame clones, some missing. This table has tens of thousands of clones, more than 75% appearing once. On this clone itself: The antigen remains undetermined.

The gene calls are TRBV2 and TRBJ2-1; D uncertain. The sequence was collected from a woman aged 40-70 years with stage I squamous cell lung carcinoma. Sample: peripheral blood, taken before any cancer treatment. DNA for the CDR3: TGTGCCAGCAGACCCTGGGCTCCCAAGCAGTTCTTC. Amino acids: CASRPWAPKQFF.